These 25 T cell receptor beta chains were all obtained from the same sample, sequenced in a study of blood T cell repertoires in COVID-19. Repertoires were generated with immunoSEQ multiplex PCR, while TCRdb's copy carries only in-frame clones and drops some. The table records approximately 200,000 clones, roughly 81% of them present only once. Material for sequencing was peripheral blood. These receptors all come from a woman over 75 with COVID-19, enrolled during active disease.

The chain employs TRBV7-3 and TRBJ2-5, with TRBD2 matching 10 bases. The CDR3 totals 15 residues. V gave up 5 bases and J gave up 5 bases; unmatched junction bases: 8. Germline V CDR1 and CDR2: SGHTA, FQGTGA. CDR3 protein: CASSPLSGGPETQYF. In DNA form, the CDR3 reads TGTGCCAGCAGCCCTCTTAGCGGGGGGCCGGAGACCCAGTACTTC.

The chain uses TRBV7-9 and TRBJ2-3; TRBD1 is a possible D gene (6 bases). V was clipped by 5 bases and J by 10 bases, with 13 bases between them. This CDR3 is 12 amino acids long. CDR1 is SEHNR and CDR2 is FQNEAQ in the germline V gene (reference sequence). The CDR3, as DNA: TGTGCCAGCAGCGAACAGGGAATTGCGCAGTATTTT. It codes for CASSEQGIAQYF.

This clone showed up just a few times. The rearrangement joins TRBV24-1 to TRBJ2-1; maybe TRBD1 (6 bases). This CDR3 region has 16 residues. Germline V gene lookup returns CDR1 KGHDR and CDR2 SFDVKD. V lost 5 bases to trimming and J lost 0 bases, with 13 bases between them. The CDR3 nucleotides read TGTGCCACCAGTGGCATGGACAGCAGCTCCTACAATGAGCAGTTCTTC. The encoded protein is CATSGMDSSSYNEQFF.

V gene TRBV19 combines with J gene TRBJ2-1; D perhaps matches TRBD1 (5 bases). Deletions cut 4 bases from V and 4 bases from J, with 14 bases between. The germline gives CDR1 LNHDA, CDR2 SQIVND (reference sequence). The CDR3 runs 15 residues. The CDR3 here is CASSRETGNYNEQFF. As DNA, the CDR3 is TGTGCCAGTAGTAGGGAAACAGGTAATTACAATGAGCAGTTCTTC. Looking up the rest from reference TRBV19 and TRBJ2-1 gives the full variable domain: DGGITQSPKYLFRKEGQNVTLSCEQNLNHDAMYWYRQDPGQGLRLIYYSQIVNDFQKGDIAEGYSVSREKKESFPLTVTSAQKNPTAFYLCASSRETGNYNEQFFGPGTRLTVL.

This chain joins TRBV19 and TRBJ2-1; the D gene is possibly TRBD1 (8 bases). Trimming removed 5 bases from V and 0 bases from J, with 26 bases in between. The CDR3 length is 20 residues. Germline V CDR1 and CDR2: LNHDA, SQIVND (reference sequence). CDR3 coding DNA: TGTGCCAGTAGTTCACAAAACCGACAGGGGAGGGGTGGCTCCTACAATGAGCAGTTCTTC. Translation: CASSSQNRQGRGGSYNEQFF. Drawing the rest from reference TRBV19 and TRBJ2-1, the complete variable domain is DGGITQSPKYLFRKEGQNVTLSCEQNLNHDAMYWYRQDPGQGLRLIYYSQIVNDFQKGDIAEGYSVSREKKESFPLTVTSAQKNPTAFYLCASSSQNRQGRGGSYNEQFFGPGTRLTVL.

V and J are TRBV4-2 and TRBJ2-1; 12 bases are a match to TRBD2. The V and J ends lost 3 bases and 4 bases, in that order; junction bases with no gene match: 7. The CDR3 has 17 residues. Germline V gene data show CDR1 as LGHNA and CDR2 as YNFKEQ. The CDR3 DNA is TGTGCCAGCAGCCAGGAACTAGCGGGGGGCTTTTACAATGAGCAGTTCTTC. Its translation: CASSQELAGGFYNEQFF.

In this sample, this clone turned up many times. The chain is built from TRBV27 and TRBJ1-6; D is unclear. Germline-derived CDR1 and CDR2 are MNHEY and SMNVEV (reference sequence). V shed 2 bases and J shed 11 bases, with 10 bases lying between them. This CDR3 is 13 amino acids long. The CDR3 DNA sequence: TGTGCCAGCAGTTTAGGTCCTGGAGCACCCCTCCACTTT. Its protein product is CASSLGPGAPLHF.

V gene TRBV5-4 combines with J gene TRBJ2-7, with TRBD2 identical over 8 bases. Germline V lookup: CDR1 SGHNT, CDR2 YYREEE (reference sequence). The V gene end was trimmed by 3 bases and the J gene end by 3 bases; junction bases not matched to a gene: 5. CDR3 size: 14 residues. DNA of the CDR3: TGTGCCAGCAGCTCGGGAGGGGAGCTCTACGAGCAGTACTTC. Amino acids: CASSSGGELYEQYF.

The V gene is TRBV5-1, the J gene TRBJ1-2; 7 bases are shared with TRBD1. This CDR3 contains 16 residues. The J segment lost 5 bases and the V segment lost 0 bases, leaving 10 bases of the junction unmatched. Germline CDR1 and CDR2: SGHRS and YFSETQ. CDR3: CASSLGAHNRGYGYTF. DNA of the CDR3: TGCGCCAGCAGCTTGGGGGCTCACAACAGGGGATATGGCTACACCTTC. The whole variable domain, filled in from reference TRBV5-1 and TRBJ1-2, reads KAGVTQTPRYLIKTRGQQVTLSCSPISGHRSVSWYQQTPGQGLQFLFEYFSETQRNKGNFPGRFSGRQFSNSRSEMNVSTLELGDSALYLCASSLGAHNRGYGYTFGSGTRLTVV.

Only a few counts were recorded for this clone. V and J are TRBV18 and TRBJ1-5; D unresolved. The CDR3 length is 15 residues. V lost 0 bases to trimming and J lost 0 bases, with 6 bases between them. The germline V gene encodes CDR1 KGHSH and CDR2 LQKENI. CDR3 amino acids: CASSPPYYSNQPQHF. In DNA form, the CDR3 reads TGTGCCAGCTCACCACCCTATTATAGCAATCAGCCCCAGCATTTT.

This clone appeared many times. The chain carries TRBV24-1 and TRBJ2-1; 7 bases map to TRBD2. This CDR3 spans 17 amino acids. The germline CDR1 and CDR2 sequences are KGHDR and SFDVKD. Trimming removed 0 bases from V and 10 bases from J; junction bases left unmatched: 14. The CDR3 here is CATSDLGGDKTGPEQFF. The CDR3 bases are TGTGCCACCAGTGATTTGGGGGGGGATAAAACCGGTCCAGAGCAGTTCTTC.

The genes are TRBV27 and TRBJ2-7, with 7 bases aligning to TRBD1. The ends lost 1 base at V and 4 bases at J; junction bases unmatched: 4. The germline V gene encodes CDR1 MNHEY and CDR2 SMNVEV (reference sequence). The CDR3 sequence is 14 residues long. CDR3 residues: CASSLYGQAYEQYF. CDR3 bases: TGTGCCAGCAGTTTATACGGACAGGCTTACGAGCAGTACTTC.

As DNA, the CDR3 is TGTGCCAGCAGCCCCACCGACAGGGGACATTCACCCCTCCACTTT. Residues: CASSPTDRGHSPLHF. This sequence joins TRBV6-5 and TRBJ1-6; 8 bases match TRBD1. The CDR3 is 15 amino acids. V lost 6 bases, J lost 8 bases, and 9 bases stayed unmatched. Germline values: CDR1 MNHEY, CDR2 SVGAGI.

V usage is TRBV7-9 and J usage is TRBJ2-6, with D possibly TRBD2 on 5 matching bases. The V end lost 5 bases, the J end lost 1 base, and 6 bases lay between the germline ends. CDR3 length: 14 residues. Germline CDR1 SEHNR, CDR2 FQNEAQ (reference sequence). The CDR3 DNA follows: TGTGCCAGCAGCGGGGAGTCTGGGGCCAACGTCCTGACTTTC. Amino acid sequence: CASSGESGANVLTF.

The chain carries TRBV11-2 and TRBJ2-1; 11 nucleotides match TRBD2. The trim removed 6 bases at V and 4 bases at J, leaving 5 bases unmatched. The CDR3 consists of 15 residues. Germline CDR1 reads SGHAT; CDR2 reads FQNNGV. The CDR3 loop is CASRRLAGIYNEQFF. CDR3 in DNA: TGTGCCAGCAGACGACTAGCGGGAATATACAATGAGCAGTTCTTC.

This clone appeared a single time. The chain joins TRBV19 to TRBJ2-3, with unresolved D. V was clipped by 2 bases and J by 3 bases, with 9 bases between them. Germline V gene sequence: CDR1 LNHDA, CDR2 SQIVND (reference sequence). The CDR3 runs 14 residues. CDR3 region: CASSIPTATDTQYF. Here the CDR3 DNA reads TGTGCCAGTAGTATACCCACAGCTACAGATACGCAGTATTTT.

This chain links TRBV7-2 with TRBJ2-7; 12 bases align to TRBD2. The CDR3 totals 16 residues. CDR1 and CDR2 (germline): SGHTA, FQGNSA. V lost 4 bases and J lost 3; bases outside the gene matches: 7. The CDR3 sequence: CASSSPRTSGNYEQYF. CDR3 in DNA: TGTGCCAGCAGCTCCCCCCGGACTAGCGGGAACTACGAGCAGTACTTC.

CDR3 region: CASRVAGELFF. The DNA for the CDR3 is TGTGCCAGCAGGGTAGCCGGGGAGCTGTTTTTT. The chain uses TRBV2 and TRBJ2-2; unclear D gene. Per germline, CDR1 SNHLY and CDR2 FYNNEI. The CDR3 spans 11 residues. The V end lost 6 bases, the J end lost 6 bases, and 5 bases lay between the germline ends. Full variable domain (rest looked up from reference TRBV2 and TRBJ2-2): EPEVTQTPSHQVTQMGQEVILRCVPISNHLYFYWYRQILGQKVEFLVSFYNNEISEKSEIFDDQFSVERPDGSNFTLKIRSTKLEDSAMYFCASRVAGELFFGEGSRLTVL.

The gene calls are TRBV28 and TRBJ1-1, with TRBD1 as a possible D gene (6 bases). Germline V gene sequence: CDR1 MDHEN, CDR2 SYDVKM. The CDR3 length is 12 residues. Between the trimmed V and J ends, which lost 8 bases and 3 bases, there was a span of 10 bases. In nucleotides, the CDR3 is TGTGCCAGCGCAGGGGTCCACACTGAAGCTTTCTTT. Amino acid sequence: CASAGVHTEAFF.

CDR3 in amino acids: CSASPRGYGYTF. The CDR3 nucleotides are TGCAGTGCTAGTCCCAGGGGATATGGCTACACCTTC. The chain couples TRBV20-1 to TRBJ1-2, with D possibly being TRBD1 (6 bases). Between the trimmed V and J ends, which lost 3 bases and 5 bases, there was a span of 10 bases. The CDR3 covers 12 residues. Per the germline V gene, CDR1 is DFQATT and CDR2 is SNEGSKA (reference sequence).

There are a few counts of this clone. The rearrangement joins TRBV5-1 to TRBJ1-1; perhaps TRBD1 as D (5 bases). Germline-derived CDR1 and CDR2 are SGHRS and YFSETQ. Trimming took off 4 bases at V and 0 bases at J, with 16 bases between the two ends. CDR3 length: 16 amino acids. The CDR3 nucleotides read TGCGCCAGCAGCCCTTTGGGGGGGAGGATGAACACTGAAGCTTTCTTT. Amino acid sequence: CASSPLGGRMNTEAFF.

The chain couples TRBV19 to TRBJ1-4; D gene unclear. This CDR3 spans 15 amino acids. Per the germline V gene, CDR1 is LNHDA and CDR2 is SQIVND (reference sequence). Trimming cost V 5 bases and J 4 bases, with 14 bases left between them. This chain's CDR3 is CASSARWEFNEKLFF. DNA of the CDR3: TGTGCCAGTAGTGCCCGTTGGGAGTTTAATGAAAAACTGTTTTTT.

The V and J genes are TRBV18 and TRBJ2-3, with D uncertain. From germline, CDR1 is KGHSH and CDR2 LQKENI. This CDR3 has 12 residues. V lost 0 bases, J lost 6 bases, and 4 bases lay in between. The CDR3 nucleotides read TGTGCCAGCTCACCACCACATGATACGCAGTATTTT. Translation: CASSPPHDTQYF.

The chain links TRBV25-1 to TRBJ1-6; 8 bases are a match to TRBD1. CDR1 MGHDK and CDR2 SYGVNS come from the germline V gene. The CDR3 has 17 amino acids. The ends lost 4 bases at V and 5 bases at J; junction bases unmatched: 10. The CDR3 DNA reads as TGTGCCAGCAGTGGTTTCACTCAGGGGGCGGATAATTCACCCCTCCACTTT. Amino acid sequence: CASSGFTQGADNSPLHF.

The chain joins TRBV7-9 to TRBJ2-3, with 8 bases that match TRBD2. Trimming took 2 bases from V and 1 from J; bases not matched to a gene: 2. From germline, CDR1 is SEHNR and CDR2 FQNEAQ (reference sequence). This CDR3 region has 15 residues. The DNA for the CDR3 is TGTGCCAGCAGCTTAACACTAGCGGGCACAGATACGCAGTATTTT. Protein product: CASSLTLAGTDTQYF.